This T cell receptor (beta chain) was identified in a study of cytomegalovirus exposure and HLA in healthy donors. Study-wide findings and caveats: A missense variant in DCLRE1C was later tied to TCR beta V- and J-gene trimming.

Deletions cut 8 bases from V and 5 bases from J, with 13 bases between. The germline CDR1 and CDR2 sequences are SNHLY and FYNNEI. This CDR3 contains 13 residues. Researchers ran the PCR with 60 Vbeta and 13 Jbeta primers. TCRdb keeps only in-frame clones here, not all; method: immunoSEQ multiplex PCR. The sample lists roughly 220,000 clones; around 64% were seen once. Of note for this clone: What it binds is unknown.

The donors comprised healthy bone marrow donors. The origin of this receptor is a man aged 40-49 years in good health and CMV-seropositive. J is TRBJ2-1 and V is TRBV2, with D unclear. The sample taken for sequencing was PBMCs. CDR3 DNA sequence: TGTGCCAGCGCCTCAGAGGTAAACAATGAGCAGTTCTTC. Protein product: CASASEVNNEQFF.